The present entry profiles one TCR beta chain with its context. Its cognate antigen is unknown. Profiling relied on immunoSEQ multiplex PCR, and the TCRdb table lists in-frame clones only, not all of them. The sample holds around 53,000 clones; around 84% are singletons and the top ten take about 13%. These data are taken from a study of OX40 agonist ivuxolimab in advanced cancers. As for the study in general: The mean age was roughly 60 years, ranging from about 20 to 85, with about four fifths of participants male.

Regarding the study as a whole: The specificity for antigen of the expanded peripheral T cells was not determined.

V was trimmed by 1 base and J by 4 bases, leaving 10 bases between them. In germline, CDR1 is SGHTA, CDR2 FQGNSA. The CDR3 length is 14 residues. This sequence joins TRBV7-2 and TRBJ2-5; D uncertain. Sequenced here: CD4+ or CD8+ T cells sorted from blood, sampled in a trial of the OX40 agonist ivuxolimab. This TCR was recovered from an adult with an advanced solid tumor such as melanoma, head and neck, liver or kidney cancer. Here the CDR3 reads CASSLEFLGETQYF. In nucleotides, the CDR3 is TGTGCCAGCAGCTTAGAATTCCTCGGAGAGACCCAGTACTTC. The variable domain in full, completed from reference TRBV7-2 and TRBJ2-5, reads GAGVSQSPSNKVTEKGKDVELRCDPISGHTALYWYRQSLGQGLEFLIYFQGNSAPDKSGLPSDRFSAERTGGSVSTLTIQRTQQEDSAVYLCASSLEFLGETQYFGPGTRLLVL.